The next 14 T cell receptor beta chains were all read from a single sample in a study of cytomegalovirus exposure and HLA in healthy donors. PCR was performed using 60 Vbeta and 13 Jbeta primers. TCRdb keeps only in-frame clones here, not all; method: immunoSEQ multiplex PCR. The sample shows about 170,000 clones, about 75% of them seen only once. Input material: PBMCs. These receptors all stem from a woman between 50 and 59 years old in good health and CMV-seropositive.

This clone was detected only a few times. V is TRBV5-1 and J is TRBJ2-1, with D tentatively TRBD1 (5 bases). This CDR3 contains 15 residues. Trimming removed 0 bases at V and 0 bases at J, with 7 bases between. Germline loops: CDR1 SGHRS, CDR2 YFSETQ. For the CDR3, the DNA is TGCGCCAGCAGCTTGGACAGGAGCTCCTACAATGAGCAGTTCTTC. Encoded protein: CASSLDRSSYNEQFF.

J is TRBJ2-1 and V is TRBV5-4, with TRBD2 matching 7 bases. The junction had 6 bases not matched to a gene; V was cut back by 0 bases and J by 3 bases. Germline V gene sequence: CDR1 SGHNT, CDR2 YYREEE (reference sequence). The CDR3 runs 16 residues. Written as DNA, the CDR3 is TGTGCCAGCAGCTTGGGGGGGGGAGGAAGCTACAATGAGCAGTTCTTC. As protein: CASSLGGGGSYNEQFF.

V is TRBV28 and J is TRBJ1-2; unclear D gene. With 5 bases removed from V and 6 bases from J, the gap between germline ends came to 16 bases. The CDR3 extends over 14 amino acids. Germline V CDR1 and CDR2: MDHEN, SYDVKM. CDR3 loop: CASSPISGFDGYTF. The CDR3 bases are TGTGCCAGCAGTCCCATCTCCGGGTTTGATGGCTACACCTTC.

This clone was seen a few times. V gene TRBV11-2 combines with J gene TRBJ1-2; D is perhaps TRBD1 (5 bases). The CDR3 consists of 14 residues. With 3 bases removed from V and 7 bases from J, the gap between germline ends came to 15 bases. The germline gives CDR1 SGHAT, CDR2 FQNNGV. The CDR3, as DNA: TGTGCCAGCAGCTTGCATCAGGGCTCTAGTGGCTACACCTTC. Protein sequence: CASSLHQGSSGYTF.

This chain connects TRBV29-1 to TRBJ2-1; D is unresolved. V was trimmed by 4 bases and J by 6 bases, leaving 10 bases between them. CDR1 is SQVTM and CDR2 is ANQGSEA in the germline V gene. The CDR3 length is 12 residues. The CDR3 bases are TGCAGCGTTGTTGGTAGCTCCAATGAGCAGTTCTTC. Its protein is CSVVGSSNEQFF.

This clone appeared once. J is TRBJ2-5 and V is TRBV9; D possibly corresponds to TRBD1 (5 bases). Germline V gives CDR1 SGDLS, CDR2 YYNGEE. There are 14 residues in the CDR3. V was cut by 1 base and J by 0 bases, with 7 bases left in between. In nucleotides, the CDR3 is TGTGCCAGCAGCGTAACAGGATACCAAGAGACCCAGTACTTC. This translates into CASSVTGYQETQYF.

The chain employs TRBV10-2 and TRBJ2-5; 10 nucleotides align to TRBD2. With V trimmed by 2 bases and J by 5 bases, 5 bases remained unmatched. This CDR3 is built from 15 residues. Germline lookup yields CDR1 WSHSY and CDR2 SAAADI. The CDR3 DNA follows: TGCGCCAGCAGTGAGCCCGGACTAGCGGAGGAGACCCAGTACTTC. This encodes CASSEPGLAEETQYF.

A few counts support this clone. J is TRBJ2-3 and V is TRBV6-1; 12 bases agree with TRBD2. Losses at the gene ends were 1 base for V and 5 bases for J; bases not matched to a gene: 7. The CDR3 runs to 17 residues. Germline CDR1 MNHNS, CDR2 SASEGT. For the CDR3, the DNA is TGTGCCAGCAGTGAAGGGACTAGCGGGACCCTTAGAGATACGCAGTATTTT. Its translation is CASSEGTSGTLRDTQYF.

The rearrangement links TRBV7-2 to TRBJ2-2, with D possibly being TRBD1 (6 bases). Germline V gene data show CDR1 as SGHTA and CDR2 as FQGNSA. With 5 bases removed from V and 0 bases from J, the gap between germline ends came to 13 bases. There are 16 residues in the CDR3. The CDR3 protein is CASSPAGTTNTGELFF. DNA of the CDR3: TGTGCCAGCAGCCCGGCAGGGACAACGAACACCGGGGAGCTGTTTTTT.

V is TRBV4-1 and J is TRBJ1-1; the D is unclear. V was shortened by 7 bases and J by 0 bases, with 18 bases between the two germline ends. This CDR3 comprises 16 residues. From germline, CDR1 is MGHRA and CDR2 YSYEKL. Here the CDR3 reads CASMGGLRQLNTEAFF. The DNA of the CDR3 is TGCGCCAGCATGGGTGGGCTTAGGCAGTTGAACACTGAAGCTTTCTTT.

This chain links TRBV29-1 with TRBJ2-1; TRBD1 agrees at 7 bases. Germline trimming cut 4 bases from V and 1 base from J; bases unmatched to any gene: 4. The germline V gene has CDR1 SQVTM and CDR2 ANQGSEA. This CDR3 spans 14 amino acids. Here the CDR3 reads CSVVRGTSYNEQFF. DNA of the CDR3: TGCAGCGTTGTCAGGGGGACGTCCTACAATGAGCAGTTCTTC.

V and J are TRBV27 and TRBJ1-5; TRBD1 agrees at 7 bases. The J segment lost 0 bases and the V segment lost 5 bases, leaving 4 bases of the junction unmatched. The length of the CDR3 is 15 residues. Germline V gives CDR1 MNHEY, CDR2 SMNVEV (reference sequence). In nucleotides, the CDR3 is TGTGCCAGCAGTCCAGGGACAGATAGCAATCAGCCCCAGCATTTT. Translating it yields CASSPGTDSNQPQHF.

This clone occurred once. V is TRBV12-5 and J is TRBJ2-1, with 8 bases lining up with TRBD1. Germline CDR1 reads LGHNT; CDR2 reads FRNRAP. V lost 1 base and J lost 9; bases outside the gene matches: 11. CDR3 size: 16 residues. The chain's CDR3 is CASGLAKLTGDGEQFF. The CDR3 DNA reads TGTGCTAGTGGTTTGGCCAAACTGACAGGGGACGGTGAGCAGTTCTTC. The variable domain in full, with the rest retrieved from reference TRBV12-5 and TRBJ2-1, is DARVTQTPRHKVTEMGQEVTMRCQPILGHNTVFWYRQTMMQGLELLAYFRNRAPLDDSGMPKDRFSAEMPDATLATLKIQPSEPRDSAVYFCASGLAKLTGDGEQFFGPGTRLTVL.

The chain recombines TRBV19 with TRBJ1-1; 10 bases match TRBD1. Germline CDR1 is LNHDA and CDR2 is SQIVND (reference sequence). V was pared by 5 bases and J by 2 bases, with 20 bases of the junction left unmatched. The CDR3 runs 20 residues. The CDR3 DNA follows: TGTGCCAGTAGTCCGCGGACAGGGGGGGGTCGGGGTTTTGATAACACTGAAGCTTTCTTT. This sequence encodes CASSPRTGGGRGFDNTEAFF.